This T cell receptor beta chain was identified during a study of shared clonotypes between healthy human individuals (dated by TCRdb to about 2020). A note on the overall study: The cohort comprised two women and three men aged 18 to 49 years. For each donor, CD4 naive and CD4 memory were each run on three plates, CD8 naive on two plates, and CD8 memory on one plate. To estimate repertoire size and how much clonotype sharing occurs between individuals, the study deeply sequenced the blood TCR repertoires of roughly 5 healthy adults. To increase sequencing depth and limit assay-specific biases, TCR repertoire library preparation and sequencing were carried out by different laboratories using diverse techniques. Between about 0.8 and 9 billion PBMCs per donor were obtained by leukapheresis.

Relative to germline, V is 3 bases shorter and J is 7 bases shorter, with 9 bases between their ends. From cysteine to phenylalanine, the CDR3 is 12 amino acids long. The retained sequence is limited to the CDR3, 36 bases, with the frame set at the first base. According to the germline V gene, CDR1 reads SNHLY and CDR2 reads FYNNEI. Using the deep immunoSEQ assay, TCR CDR3 regions were amplified from genomic DNA by multiplex PCR. Genomic DNA extracted from each cell subset was distributed evenly over all wells of several immunoSEQ 96-well plates, and each plate served as one replicate. For sorted subsets, roughly 0.2 ug genomic DNA, equal to 30,000 to 35,000 T cell genomes, was loaded into each replicate PCR. The purified libraries were quantified using a Qubit 3.0 fluorometer, sized with a Bioanalyzer 2100, and then quantified again using the KAPA Library Quantification kit. A separate single-read 150-cycle Illumina NextSeq 550 flow cell was used to sequence each immunoSEQ 96-well plate. The paper's data handling went like this. The immunoSEQ output contained only junctional sequences without quality scores, so filtering could not match that applied to full-length reads. To assign V/J genes and CDR3, sequences were annotated using PyIR, a Python wrapper for IgBLAST v1.9, with IMGT germline references. Reads were removed for weak V/J assignments (E-value above 1e-6), missing CDR3, stop codons, out-of-frame junctions, or ambiguous translated residues. V3J clonotypes were defined as sequences sharing an identical inferred V gene, J gene, and CDR3 amino acid sequence. Percentage overlap between repertoires was computed as shared unique clonotypes divided by the size of the smaller repertoire. Three approaches were used to assess repertoire richness: RTK rarefaction, the Chao1 estimator, and Recon v2.1 estimates of unobserved clonotypes. Generation probabilities for all TCRbeta clonotypes obtained by the gDNA method from a handful of donors were computed using OLGA. Entries here come from immuneACCESS through TCRdb and include only in-frame sequences with V and J called. Some clones fail to appear in such tables; in the studies checked, an unresolved V gene covers under half of the shortfall, and the cause of the remainder is unknown. Clonal size and the V and J genes are those of that table, whereas D and trimming came from the DNA. Here the sample has roughly 2.5 million clones; roughly 92% occur a single time. The leading ten clones occupy roughly 0.14% of the sample.

This clone was counted a few times. Its antigen is currently not known. Per-base quality was not reported, and no clone a single base away is much larger than it. Overall study outcomes, separate from this receptor: Clonotypes shared by all four sorted-subset donors showed higher generation probabilities than non-shared clonotypes. Pairwise subsampling indicated that sequencing depth was expected to affect the degree of clonotype sharing among donors. Naive subsets generally had larger estimated clonotype richness than memory subsets. Sampling was limited to blood, and TCR repertoires in tissue likely differ from TCR repertoires in blood. Rarefaction of sorted-subset datasets indicated incomplete sequencing despite the large sequencing depth. The small number of donors limited the genetic and exposure-history diversity represented. When a handful of donors were compared, the shared fraction of clonotypes was about 5.5% for naive CD4, 3.5% to 4% for naive CD8, more than 2% for memory CD4, and 0.4% for memory CD8.

Donors were healthy HIV-negative adults with no recently reported acute infections or vaccinations. Every donor was a Caucasian adult living in Nashville, Tennessee, USA. CD4+ T cells were enriched through magnetic negative selection, after which naive cells were positively selected on CD45RA and the remaining negative fraction served as the memory subset. Blood was collected by leukapheresis, and PBMCs were isolated by Ficoll-Histopaque density gradient centrifugation and then cryopreserved in liquid nitrogen vapor phase. Analytical flow cytometry was used to check the purity and quantity of every magnetically sorted T cell population. Genomic DNA was isolated from each sorted fraction and quantified by UV absorbance on a Nanodrop 2000c.

Sequenced material: naive CD4+ T cells sorted from blood. Sample cell subset or site, as interpreted from the label and publication: CD45RA+ positively selected. In this chain, TRBV2 is recombined with TRBJ1-2, and TRBD1 may be the D gene, going by 5 matching bases. This clonotype originated in a man aged 18 to 29 in good health. The CDR3 sequence is CASSDSGGGYTF. The DNA sequence is TGTGCCAGCAGTGATTCTGGGGGTGGCTACACCTTC.